Below, 8 T cell receptor beta chains from the same sample are listed, as sequenced in a study of control samples from healthy donors and cancer patients. The data were produced by immunoSEQ multiplex PCR, yet TCRdb's version contains in-frame clones alone and is incomplete. The table includes approximately 120,000 clones, more than 85% detected once. The sequencing sample was made of blood. Receptors were obtained from a man between 18 and 35 years old in good health.

The V and J genes are TRBV10-2 and TRBJ2-2; TRBD1 might be the D (5 bases). This CDR3 spans 13 amino acids. Germline V gene sequence: CDR1 WSHSY, CDR2 SAAADI. V shed 7 bases and J shed 4 bases, with 10 bases lying between them. The CDR3 here is CASNQGPTGELFF. The CDR3 nucleotides are TGCGCCAGCAACCAGGGCCCCACCGGGGAGCTGTTTTTT.

The chain has TRBV4-3 and TRBJ1-5; D is uncertain. The CDR3 has 17 amino acids. The V end lost 4 bases, the J end lost 2 bases, and 18 bases lay between the germline ends. CDR1 is LGHNA and CDR2 is YSLEER in the germline V gene. The CDR3 region has the DNA TGCGCCAGCAGCCGAAAAGGGTGTTTAGGGTGCAATCAGCCCCAGCATTTT. Its translation is CASSRKGCLGCNQPQHF.

J is TRBJ2-3 and V is TRBV6-2 or TRBV6-3; 8 positions match TRBD1. Germline loops: CDR1 MNHEY, CDR2 SVGEGT. With V trimmed by 1 base and J by 5 bases, 5 bases remained unmatched. The CDR3 runs to 15 residues. The CDR3 region has the DNA TGTGCCAGCAGTTACTTCGGACAGGGTGGAGATACGCAGTATTTT. Amino acids: CASSYFGQGGDTQYF.

The chain has TRBV3-1 (or the pseudogene TRBV3-2) and TRBJ1-2; maybe TRBD1 (5 bases). V lost 1 base and J 4 bases, leaving 22 bases between the germline ends. Per the germline V gene, CDR1 is LGHDT and CDR2 is YNNKEL (reference sequence). The CDR3 runs 18 residues. CDR3: CASSQALGDRTGLYGYTF. In nucleotides, the CDR3 is TGTGCCAGCAGCCAAGCCTTGGGCGACCGTACAGGTCTCTATGGCTACACCTTC.

The rearrangement links TRBV6-4 to TRBJ2-1, with 7 bases lining up with TRBD2. The CDR3 is made up of 18 amino acids. V lost 0 bases to trimming and J lost 0 bases; unmatched junction nucleotides: 8. CDR1 MRHNA and CDR2 SNTAGT come from the germline V gene. CDR3 DNA sequence: TGTGCCAGCAGTGACTCCCCCCTAGCGGCCAGCTCCTACAATGAGCAGTTCTTC. Protein sequence: CASSDSPLAASSYNEQFF.

This sequence joins TRBV10-1 and TRBJ1-1; 7 positions agree with TRBD1. The CDR3 runs to 15 residues. CDR1 and CDR2 (germline): WNHNN, SYGVQD (reference sequence). The V and J ends lost 5 bases and 8 bases, in that order; junction bases with no gene match: 14. DNA for the CDR3: TGCGCCAGCAGTCCTCAGAGACAGGGACCCGACGAAGCTTTCTTT. Encoded protein: CASSPQRQGPDEAFF.

This sequence joins TRBV19 and TRBJ1-1; possible D gene TRBD1, 5 bases. This CDR3 has 21 residues. Germline V CDR1 and CDR2: LNHDA, SQIVND (reference sequence). V was trimmed by 6 bases and J by 0 bases, leaving 32 bases between them. CDR3 in DNA: TGTGCCAGTAGCCTCTCTACCATTCGACTGGGGCACATATTATTGAACACTGAAGCTTTCTTT. Its translation: CASSLSTIRLGHILLNTEAFF. The whole variable domain, filled in from reference TRBV19 and TRBJ1-1, reads DGGITQSPKYLFRKEGQNVTLSCEQNLNHDAMYWYRQDPGQGLRLIYYSQIVNDFQKGDIAEGYSVSREKKESFPLTVTSAQKNPTAFYLCASSLSTIRLGHILLNTEAFFGQGTRLTVV.

V usage is TRBV2 and J usage is TRBJ1-1; D not certain. CDR1 and CDR2 from the germline V gene are SNHLY and FYNNEI. The CDR3 consists of 10 residues. Deletions cut 6 bases from V and 8 bases from J, with 7 bases between. The CDR3 here is CASSREEAFF. The CDR3 DNA is TGTGCCAGCAGCCGGGAGGAAGCTTTCTTT.